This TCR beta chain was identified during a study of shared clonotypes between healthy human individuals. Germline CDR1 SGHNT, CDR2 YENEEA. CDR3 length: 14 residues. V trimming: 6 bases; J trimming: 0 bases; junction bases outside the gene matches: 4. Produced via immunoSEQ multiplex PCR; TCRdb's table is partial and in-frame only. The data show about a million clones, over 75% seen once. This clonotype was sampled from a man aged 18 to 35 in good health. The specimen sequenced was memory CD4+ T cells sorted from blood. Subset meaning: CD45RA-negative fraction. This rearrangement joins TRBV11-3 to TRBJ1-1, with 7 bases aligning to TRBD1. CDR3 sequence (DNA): TGTGCCAGCAGGTTGACAGGGTTGAACACTGAAGCTTTCTTT. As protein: CASRLTGLNTEAFF.